The T cell receptor (beta chain) described here comes from a study of identical twins. Using its own MiXCR run on the 5' RACE reads, TCRdb lists one record per CDR3 protein. The sample holds approximately 250,000 distinct CDR3 sequences, approximately 5.9% seen once. These records were also assigned to another study, of T cells expressing NK-cell markers.

The clonotype was recovered from a young woman in good health. The source material was CD8+ T cells sorted from blood.

The CDR3 coding sequence is TGTGCCAGCAGCTTCGTACTCATGAACACTGAAGCTTTCTTT. This sequence encodes CASSFVLMNTEAFF. The rearrangement uses TRBV7-2 and TRBJ1-1; no clear D gene. The germline V and J ends were trimmed by 3 bases and 0 bases, with 8 bases remaining between them. This CDR3 has 14 residues. Germline V gene sequence: CDR1 SGHTA, CDR2 FQGNSA.